One sample yielded the 9 T cell receptor beta chains listed below, sequenced in a study of low-dose radiotherapy and immunotherapy resistance in tumors (dated by TCRdb to 2022 to 2024). The sample was run on an Illumina MiniSeq. First-strand cDNA was synthesized with Superscript III and a set of TRAV- and TRBV-specific primers, covering both TCRalpha and TCRbeta chains. TCRs were amplified with Phusion for around 20 PCR cycles, with a constant-region primer paired with the adapter attached to the V primers. TCRdb reworked the public reads: Q25 trimming with fastp, MiXCR clone assembly, productive beta chains retained. Identical CDR3 proteins give one entry, which carries the most common genes and DNA. The sample yields 75,000 to 95,000 distinct CDR3 sequences; 9.4% were counted once. Of the sample, under 1.1% is held by the ten largest clones. This specimen's time point label, interpreted: before trial treatment.

The sequences come from PBMCs, collected before treatment. Receptor source: a male donor with prostate cancer.

This clonotype showed up just once. V gene TRBV9 combines with J gene TRBJ1-5; D call uncertain. Trimming pared 5 bases from V and 3 bases from J, leaving 12 bases between. The germline gives CDR1 SGDLS, CDR2 YYNGEE. CDR3 length: 14 amino acids. CDR3 region: CASSAPGPNQPQHF. The CDR3 DNA follows: TGTGCCAGCAGTGCGCCGGGCCCCAATCAGCCCCAGCATTTT.

This clonotype was observed at least ten times. This chain joins TRBV5-5 and TRBJ2-7; D is perhaps TRBD1 (6 bases). V dropped 3 bases and J dropped 1 base, with 17 bases sitting between them. CDR1 SGHKS and CDR2 YYEKEE come from the germline V gene (reference sequence). This CDR3 is built from 16 residues. In DNA, the CDR3 is TGTGCCAGCAGCTCACAAACAGGGTTAATATCCTACGAGCAGTACTTC. Translated, it gives CASSSQTGLISYEQYF.

There are many counts of this clonotype. V and J are TRBV20-1 and TRBJ2-6; a possible D gene is TRBD1 (6 bases). The V gene's germline CDR1 is DFQATT and CDR2 SNEGSKA (reference sequence). V was cut by 1 base and J by 0 bases, with 16 bases left in between. The CDR3 has 18 amino acids. In nucleotides, the CDR3 is TGCAGTGCTAGAGTTCAGGGACACCGGACCTCTGGGGCCAACGTCCTGACTTTC. Amino acid sequence: CSARVQGHRTSGANVLTF.

About this clonotype itself: A read error is likely here: a far larger clone is one base away. V is TRBV3-1 and J is TRBJ2-7, with TRBD2 identical over 12 bases. CDR1 and CDR2 from the germline V gene are LGHDT and YNNKEL (reference sequence). CDR3 size: 15 residues. J lost 7 bases, V lost 4 bases, and 8 bases had no gene match. CDR3 sequence reads: CASSPELAGGNEQYF. The DNA of the CDR3 is TGTGCCAGCAGCCCAGAACTAGCGGGAGGCAATGAGCAGTACTTC.

This clonotype was counted at least ten times. The chain is built from TRBV6-2 or TRBV6-3 and TRBJ1-1; no definite D call. Trimming shortened V by 2 bases and J by 6 bases, and 10 bases separated the two germline ends. The CDR3 is 13 amino acids. The V gene's germline CDR1 is MNHEY and CDR2 SVGEGT. The CDR3 spells CASSYLVLAEAFF. For the CDR3, the DNA is TGTGCCAGCAGTTACCTAGTACTCGCTGAAGCTTTCTTT.

This chain uses TRBV11-3 with TRBJ2-3; no definite D call. CDR3 length: 13 amino acids. Germline loops: CDR1 SGHNT, CDR2 YENEEA. V gave up 4 bases and J gave up 5 bases, with 10 bases separating them. CDR3 in amino acids: CASSSPRGDTQYF. The DNA of the CDR3 is TGTGCCAGCAGCTCACCCCGAGGAGATACGCAGTATTTT.

In its sample, this clonotype was seen many times. The chain has TRBV28 and TRBJ2-1; 7 bases line up with TRBD2. With 3 bases clipped from V and 8 bases from J, the junction kept 22 bases outside the gene matches. This CDR3 contains 19 residues. Germline V gives CDR1 MDHEN, CDR2 SYDVKM. CDR3 DNA sequence: TGTGCCAGCAGTTTCAACCGTTTAACGCAGCGGGAAGTAGTAGATGAGCAGTTCTTC. Protein sequence: CASSFNRLTQREVVDEQFF.

This clonotype showed up many times. V and J are TRBV10-3 and TRBJ1-5; 7 bases agree with TRBD1. CDR1 and CDR2 from the germline V gene are ENHRY and SYGVKD. The V and J ends lost 11 bases and 0 bases, in that order; junction bases with no gene match: 7. The CDR3 has 14 amino acids. CDR3 DNA: TGTGCCGCCCAACAGGGGTTTAGCAATCAGCCCCAGCATTTT. Translation: CAAQQGFSNQPQHF.

In this sample, this clonotype turned up many times. The gene calls are TRBV27 and TRBJ2-4; TRBD2 aligns across 11 bases. V was clipped by 0 bases and J by 6 bases; unmatched bases: 1. This CDR3 is 15 amino acids long. Germline V gives CDR1 MNHEY, CDR2 SMNVEV (reference sequence). The CDR3 region has the DNA TGTGCCAGCAGTTTATCCCTAGCGGGGGGAAACATTCAGTACTTC. Its protein product is CASSLSLAGGNIQYF.